The entry below describes one TCR beta chain. This clone occurred a few times. Its antigen is unknown. One base away there is no much larger clone; base qualities are not given. The receptor library was made with the immunoSEQ multiplex PCR assay. To provide template for TCR sequencing, every sample had RNA extracted and reverse transcribed into cDNA. SuperScript III was used to make first-strand cDNA, primed with a 2:1 mix of oligo-dT and random hexamers. A synthetic immune receptor repertoire was used to measure amplification bias, and any remaining bias was corrected computationally. The authors' pipeline ran thus. After raw reads were preprocessed to remove errors, the CDR3 was defined following IMGT conventions as running from the conserved cysteine to phenylalanine. Clonality was computed by normalizing Shannon entropy by log2 of the number of productive unique TCRs and subtracting the result from 1. Whether scalp clones were CD4 or CD8 was inferred by matching scalp TCRbeta sequences against CD4 and CD8 repertoires sorted from blood. TCRdb holds this immuneACCESS table with in-frame rearrangements only. Some clones are missing; in checked studies, unresolved V genes explain under half, and the rest has no known cause. V and J calls and clone size follow that table, whereas D and trimming were derived from the DNA. The table for this sample lists some 240,000 clones; 50% to 65% of them were counted only once. Under 0.5% of the sample goes to the ten largest clones.

These data originate in a study of CD8+ T cells in alopecia areata (dated by TCRdb to 2017 to 2018). Broadly, across the study: The treated patients took part in an open-label pilot trial in which moderate-to-severe alopecia areata was treated with oral tofacitinib at 5 to 10 mg twice daily. TCRbeta CDR3 regions were amplified by immunoSEQ multiplex PCR with 35 Vbeta forward and 13 Jbeta reverse primers. Biopsies were taken from tofacitinib-treated patients at baseline and again at 4 and 24 weeks into treatment, and several of those patients also had a later scalp biopsy. Scalp clonality was compared among normal scalp (n=4), patchy alopecia areata scalp (n=8), and alopecia totalis/universalis scalp (n=8). Patients received tofacitinib for 6 to 18 months and were then followed off drug for 6 months to check for delayed response and recurrence. The RNA source kit depended on sample type: the PAXgene miRNA kit for fixed scalp, the miRNeasy kit for PBMCs, and the RNeasy kit for mouse skin. The study used high-throughput TCRbeta sequencing to examine T cell clonal expansion in alopecia areata, in both the C3H/HeJ mouse model and human patients. On the human side, TCRbeta sequencing was run on scalp tissue and on sorted CD4+ and CD8+ peripheral blood T cells from healthy controls and from alopecia areata patients with either patchy or totalis/universalis disease.

Study-level results and caveats: TCR sequences shared between patients were less clear than in mice, possibly partly because of HLA diversity in the patient population. Lesional scalp, especially in alopecia totalis/universalis, showed higher clonality and more expanded CD8+ clones than normal scalp, suggesting antigenic drive. Unlike mouse skin, where gammadelta T cells dominate, normal human skin contains resident alphabeta T cells that get sequenced too, which complicates analysis of the scalp TCR repertoire.

Interpreted using the paper, the time point label stands for: baseline before oral tofacitinib. From alopecia areata patients, peripheral blood was collected along with lesional scalp punch biopsies. PBMCs were separated by density centrifugation and stained for CD3, CD4 and CD8, after which CD4+ and CD8+ T cells were sorted on a FACSAria. V sheds 1 base and J sheds 7 bases, leaving 10 bases between their ends. The germline V gene (reference sequence) specifies SEHNR as CDR1 and FQNEAQ as CDR2. The CDR3 covers 14 residues, taking in both the cysteine and the phenylalanine. The retained sequence is limited to the CDR3, 42 bases, with the frame set at the first base.

This receptor was identified in a human donor with alopecia areata. The sequencing used CD4+ T cells sorted from blood, collected at week 0. This sequence uses TRBV7-9 and TRBJ1-4; the D gene is possibly TRBD1, with 5 bases matching. The DNA sequence is given as TGTGCCAGCAGCTTAGGCCAGGGCAGTGAAAAACTGTTTTTT. Translated, this gives CASSLGQGSEKLFF.